The source of this T cell receptor (beta chain) is a study of blood T cell repertoires in COVID-19. This CDR3 has 15 amino acids. In germline, CDR1 is MRHNA, CDR2 SNTAGT. J lost 3 bases, V lost 2 bases, and 4 bases had no gene match. Within the sample, this clone is medium-sized. Profiling relied on immunoSEQ multiplex PCR, and the TCRdb table lists in-frame clones only, not all of them. The table shows 49,000 or so clones, with 70% to 90% occurring only once. This sequence originates from an elderly woman with COVID-19, enrolled during active disease. The sample was peripheral blood. The chain uses TRBV6-4 and TRBJ2-3, with TRBD2 matching over 8 bases. CDR3 DNA sequence: TGTGCCAGCAGTGACGGGGCGGGGGGAACAGATACGCAGTATTTT. Translation gives CASSDGAGGTDTQYF.